The rows below give T cell receptor beta chains drawn from one sample of a study of shared clonotypes between healthy human individuals. The protocol was immunoSEQ multiplex PCR, while the TCRdb copy is restricted to in-frame clones and leaves out a portion. The profile shows millions of clones, approximately 95% of them singletons. Material for sequencing was naive CD4+ T cells from PBMCs. All receptors derive from a man between 18 and 35 years old in good health. Some clones in this sample may be carry-over from other donors' samples. Both conserved end residues are part of each CDR3. Each record gives: V gene, clone size, J gene, D gene, CDR3 length, CDR3 DNA, CDR3 protein. A D gene is named only where the DNA matches it firmly. Clone size is given for some rows only: seen once, a few or many times, or a class if the clone is expanded.

TRBV29-1	NA	TRBJ1-1	TRBD1	13	TGCAGCGTTCTCGGACAGGGAAGAGCTGAAGCTTTCTTT	CSVLGQGRAEAFF
TRBV28	NA	TRBJ1-1	NA	12	TGTGCCAGCAGTTTGGCGGGATACGGGGCTTTCTTT	CASSLAGYGAFF
TRBV5-1	NA	TRBJ2-7	TRBD1	15	TGCGCCAGCAGCTGGGCAACAGGGGCTGCCTACGAGCAGTACTTC	CASSWATGAAYEQYF
TRBV15	once	TRBJ1-5	NA	14	TGTGCCACCAGCAGAGTGAAGGGGAATCAGCCCCAGCATTTT	CATSRVKGNQPQHF
TRBV28	once	TRBJ2-7	TRBD1	15	TGTGCCAGCAGTCAATTCAGGGGGCGTTGGTACGAGCAGTACTTC	CASSQFRGRWYEQYF
TRBV18	NA	TRBJ2-5	TRBD1	16	TGTGCCAGCTCACCACAACCGGGACAGTACCAAGAGACCCAGTACTTC	CASSPQPGQYQETQYF
TRBV7-3	NA	TRBJ2-1	NA	14	TGTGCCAGCAGCTTAGCGGCGGGAATCAATGAGCAGTTCTTC	CASSLAAGINEQFF
TRBV7-3	NA	TRBJ2-3	NA	15	TGTGCCAGCAGCCCATGGGGGGAGGAGAGAGATACGCAGTATTTT	CASSPWGEERDTQYF
TRBV18	NA	TRBJ1-1	NA	16	TGTGCCAGCTCACCAAGGACGGGGAGAGAGAACACTGAAGCTTTCTTT	CASSPRTGRENTEAFF
TRBV9	NA	TRBJ2-2	NA	16	TGTGCCAGCAGCCCCTACGCGGAAGCGAACACCGGGGAGCTGTTTTTT	CASSPYAEANTGELFF
TRBV9	NA	TRBJ2-3	NA	14	TGTGCCAGCAGCGAGAGACAGAACACAGATACGCAGTATTTT	CASSERQNTDTQYF
TRBV7-2	once	TRBJ2-5	NA	14	TGTGCCAGCACCGGCCGGGGGGCCGGGGAGACCCAGTACTTC	CASTGRGAGETQYF
TRBV28	NA	TRBJ2-1	NA	12	TGTGCCAGCAGTTCGGACCACCTGGAGCAGTTCTTC	CASSSDHLEQFF
TRBV29-1	NA	TRBJ1-1	TRBD1	16	TGCAGCGTTGAGGGACAGTTCTCAATAATGGGAACTGAAGCTTTCTTT	CSVEGQFSIMGTEAFF
TRBV5-4	NA	TRBJ2-1	TRBD2	17	TGTGCCAGCAGCTTACCGGGACTAGCGGGGGGGAGCGGTGAGCAGTTCTTC	CASSLPGLAGGSGEQFF
TRBV29-1	NA	TRBJ2-3	NA	12	TGCAGCGTTGTTCCCCCCGGCGGTACGCAGTATTTT	CSVVPPGGTQYF
TRBV11-2	few	TRBJ1-5	NA	13	TGTGCCAGCAGCTGGGACCTCGATCAGCCCCAGCATTTT	CASSWDLDQPQHF
TRBV30	few	TRBJ2-2	NA	11	TGTGCCTGGACTGGCTCCGGGGAGCTGTTTTTT	CAWTGSGELFF
TRBV6-1	NA	TRBJ2-5	NA	15	TGTGCCAGCAGTGAAAATAGGGGATCGAGGGAGACCCAGTACTTC	CASSENRGSRETQYF
TRBV19	NA	TRBJ1-2	NA	13	TGTGCCAGTAGCGTCTCCCCGCACTATGGCTACACCTTC	CASSVSPHYGYTF
TRBV4-3	once	TRBJ1-5	NA	13	TGCGCCAGCAGCCCGGAACTGGATCAGCCCCAGCATTTT	CASSPELDQPQHF
TRBV28	NA	TRBJ1-4	NA	14	TGTGCCAGCAGTAAAACAGACAATAATGAAAAACTGTTTTTT	CASSKTDNNEKLFF
TRBV28	NA	TRBJ1-1	NA	13	TGTGCCAGCATAAGGGATGGGAACACTGAAGCTTTCTTT	CASIRDGNTEAFF
TRBV5-6	NA	TRBJ2-7	NA	15	TGTGCCAGCGGGGCCCAGGGCCAGCCGACTTACGAGCAGTACTTC	CASGAQGQPTYEQYF
TRBV7-2	NA	TRBJ2-1	TRBD2	15	TGTGCCAGCAGACCACTGGCGGGAGTGGGCAATGAGCAGTTCTTC	CASRPLAGVGNEQFF
TRBV7-2	few	TRBJ1-5	NA	12	TGTGCCAGCAGAAACGTGGGTCAGCCCCAGCATTTT	CASRNVGQPQHF
TRBV5-4	once	TRBJ2-5	TRBD2	15	TGTGCCAGCAGCTTGGGCGGGAGCGGTGGACAGACCCAGTACTTC	CASSLGGSGGQTQYF
TRBV9	few	TRBJ2-1	TRBD2	15	TGTGCCAGCAGCGTAGCGGGAGGGGTTGTGGCTGAGCAGTTCTTC	CASSVAGGVVAEQFF
TRBV7-9	NA	TRBJ2-1	TRBD2	16	TGTGCCAGCAGCTCCTGGACTAGCGGGAGTGTTAATGAGCAGTTCTTC	CASSSWTSGSVNEQFF
TRBV18	NA	TRBJ2-3	TRBD1	15	TGTGCCAGCTCACTTCTGACAGGGGAGGTAGATACGCAGTATTTT	CASSLLTGEVDTQYF
TRBV5-4	NA	TRBJ2-5	TRBD1	16	TGTGCCAGCAGCTCGGGAACAGGGGGCAGTCAAGAGACCCAGTACTTC	CASSSGTGGSQETQYF
TRBV4-1	NA	TRBJ1-3	NA	13	TGCGCCAGCAGCCAAGAGGCCGGGGACACCATATATTTT	CASSQEAGDTIYF
TRBV6-1	NA	TRBJ2-2	NA	13	TGTGCCAGCGGCCACAGGGCCACCGGGGAGCTGTTTTTT	CASGHRATGELFF
TRBV2	NA	TRBJ2-1	NA	11	TGTGCCACCAAGGACAAGCCCCTTCAGTTCTTC	CATKDKPLQFF
TRBV14	NA	TRBJ1-1	NA	14	TGTGCCAGCAGCCAGACGAGGCTGAACACTGAAGCTTTCTTT	CASSQTRLNTEAFF
TRBV18	NA	TRBJ1-2	TRBD1	15	TGTGCCAGCTCACCTACCGACAGGGTCAGCTATGGCTACACCTTC	CASSPTDRVSYGYTF
TRBV6-5	NA	TRBJ2-2	NA	15	TGTGCCAGCAGGGAGCTGGGCTCGAACACCGGGGAGCTGTTTTTT	CASRELGSNTGELFF
TRBV18	NA	TRBJ1-2	NA	14	TGTGCCAGCTCATCGGACAGATCTAACTATGGCTACACCTTC	CASSSDRSNYGYTF
TRBV30	NA	TRBJ1-2	TRBD1	13	TGTGCCTGGAGTTTGGGTCAGGGGGATGGCTACACCTTC	CAWSLGQGDGYTF
TRBV11-2	once	TRBJ2-1	NA	16	TGTGCCAGCAGCTTCCTTAGCGGCTTAAACTACAATGAGCAGTTCTTC	CASSFLSGLNYNEQFF
TRBV5-4	NA	TRBJ1-3	NA	16	TGTGCCAGCAGCCCCGGGCAGTTTCGCTCTGGAAACACCATATATTTT	CASSPGQFRSGNTIYF
TRBV5-1	NA	TRBJ2-3	NA	17	TGCGCCAGCAGCTTGGTATCTCGGCGTTCTGGCACAGATACGCAGTATTTT	CASSLVSRRSGTDTQYF
TRBV6-1	NA	TRBJ2-7	NA	12	TGTGCCAGCAGTCTTCAGGGCCACGAGCAGTACTTC	CASSLQGHEQYF
TRBV15	NA	TRBJ2-5	NA	15	TGTGCCACCAGCAGAGATAGGCGAACCGGGGAGACCCAGTACTTC	CATSRDRRTGETQYF